These 13 T cell receptor beta chains were all obtained from the same sample, sequenced in a study of blood T cell repertoires in COVID-19 (dated by TCRdb to 2020 to 2022). The protocol used for the library was the immunoSEQ multiplex PCR assay. In its TCRdb copy, this immuneACCESS table keeps in-frame sequences only and misses some clones. Where compared with another copy, unresolved V genes explain less than half of these, and the others have no known cause. This sample has approximately 480,000 clones in its table, and roughly 90% of those were observed once. The ten largest make up roughly 0.7% of the sample. Sequencing was done on a sample of PBMCs or T cells enriched from blood (not recorded which). Every receptor here comes from a woman aged 18-29 years who had recovered from COVID-19.

V and J are TRBV5-1 and TRBJ2-3; D is possibly TRBD1 (6 bases). Per the germline V gene, CDR1 is SGHRS and CDR2 is YFSETQ. The CDR3 consists of 15 residues. V gave up 1 base and J gave up 6 bases, with 15 bases separating them. CDR3: CASSLLVGGTDTQYF. The DNA of the CDR3 is TGCGCCAGCAGCTTGTTGGTAGGGGGAACGGATACGCAGTATTTT.

The chain has TRBV18 and TRBJ2-7, with D possibly TRBD1 on 5 matching bases. Germline-derived CDR1 and CDR2 are KGHSH and LQKENI. This CDR3 region has 15 residues. V was clipped by 0 bases and J by 5 bases, with 14 bases between them. The CDR3 nucleotides read TGTGCCAGCTCACCACCTCGAAACACAGGCGACGAGCAGTACTTC. Its protein is CASSPPRNTGDEQYF.

The chain employs TRBV29-1 and TRBJ1-1; D is perhaps TRBD1 (5 bases). Trimming stripped 7 bases from V and 6 bases from J, with 15 bases between. Germline loops: CDR1 SQVTM, CDR2 ANQGSEA. This CDR3 has 12 amino acids. The CDR3 nucleotides are TGCAGCGCTTCGGTTCAGGGATCTGAAGCTTTCTTT. The encoded protein is CSASVQGSEAFF.

Only one count was recorded for this clone. The chain employs TRBV7-2 and TRBJ2-1, with 12 bases aligning to TRBD2. This CDR3 is 16 amino acids long. Losses at the gene ends were 4 bases for V and 4 bases for J; bases not matched to a gene: 5. Germline V CDR1 and CDR2: SGHTA, FQGNSA. The CDR3 reads CASSSSSGGAYNEQFF. The CDR3 DNA sequence: TGTGCCAGCAGCTCATCTAGCGGGGGGGCATACAATGAGCAGTTCTTC.

The chain has TRBV5-1 and TRBJ1-2; D unclear. V lost 2 bases and J 2 bases, leaving 7 bases between the germline ends. The CDR3 contains 13 residues. Germline-derived CDR1 and CDR2 are SGHRS and YFSETQ. CDR3 region: CASSFGENYGYTF. The CDR3 DNA reads as TGCGCCAGCAGCTTCGGGGAGAACTATGGCTACACCTTC.

The count of this clone is one. This chain joins TRBV5-6 and TRBJ2-3; D possibly corresponds to TRBD2 (6 bases). V was pared by 4 bases and J by 3 bases, with 21 bases between. Per the germline V gene, CDR1 is SGHDT and CDR2 is YYEEEE. The CDR3 has 17 amino acids. The CDR3: CASSGVGGLPQTDTQYF. CDR3 DNA sequence: TGTGCCAGCAGCGGGGTGGGCGGACTACCCCAAACAGATACGCAGTATTTT.

The V call is TRBV20-1, the J call TRBJ1-2; no clear D. Germline V CDR1 and CDR2: DFQATT, SNEGSKA (reference sequence). V lost 3 bases, J lost 4 bases, and 12 bases lay in between. This CDR3 is 13 amino acids long. CDR3 bases: TGCAGTGCTAGTCTCCGGGATCCCTATGGCTACACCTTC. Its protein product is CSASLRDPYGYTF.

The chain is built from TRBV7-9 and TRBJ1-5, with D hard to call. V lost 5 bases and J lost 9, with 11 bases in between. The CDR3 runs to 12 residues. Germline V gene sequence: CDR1 SEHNR, CDR2 FQNEAQ (reference sequence). The CDR3 nucleotides are TGTGCCAGCAGCAAGGTGGAGGGGCCCCAGCATTTT. Translation gives CASSKVEGPQHF.

This clone was detected only once. V is TRBV12-5 and J is TRBJ1-1; no reliable D call. Germline assignment: CDR1 LGHNT and CDR2 FRNRAP. V lost 8 bases and J 7 bases, leaving 17 bases between the germline ends. The CDR3 contains 13 residues. For the CDR3, the DNA is TGTGCTAGTTCCTTGAAGAGGGAGCTTGAAGCTTTCTTT. As protein: CASSLKRELEAFF.

The V and J genes are TRBV4-2 and TRBJ2-1; the match to TRBD2 covers 16 bases. The germline V gene encodes CDR1 LGHNA and CDR2 YNFKEQ. With 4 bases clipped from V and 1 base from J, the junction kept 10 bases outside the gene matches. This CDR3 comprises 20 residues. The CDR3 reads CASSRALGTSGGVSYNEQFF. The CDR3 DNA sequence: TGTGCCAGCAGCCGAGCGCTTGGGACTAGCGGGGGGGTTTCCTACAATGAGCAGTTCTTC.

This clone was seen once. The rearrangement links TRBV5-6 to TRBJ2-1; no clear D gene. Trimming took 2 bases from V and 4 from J, leaving 4 bases between them. Germline lookup yields CDR1 SGHDT and CDR2 YYEEEE. There are 12 residues in the CDR3. This CDR3 is CASSFYYNEQFF. CDR3 nucleotides: TGTGCCAGCAGCTTTTATTACAATGAGCAGTTCTTC.

This clone has just a few counts. V usage is TRBV18 and J usage is TRBJ1-1; perhaps TRBD1 as D (5 bases). Germline CDR1 reads KGHSH; CDR2 reads LQKENI. Trimming took off 11 bases at V and 4 bases at J, with 14 bases between the two ends. The CDR3 sequence is 12 residues long. CDR3 coding DNA: TGTGCCTCCCTCGGGGGAGGCACTGAAGCTTTCTTT. This gives the protein CASLGGGTEAFF.

This clone was counted only a few times. CDR3 loop: CAISPAGYYEQYF. The DNA for the CDR3 is TGTGCCATCAGTCCAGCGGGGTACTACGAGCAGTACTTC. V usage is TRBV10-3 and J usage is TRBJ2-7; TRBD2 matches at 7 bases. V gave up 5 bases and J gave up 3 bases; unmatched junction bases: 4. The CDR3 contains 13 residues. CDR1 and CDR2 (germline): ENHRY, SYGVKD.